This T cell receptor beta chain was sequenced for a study of identical twins. TCRdb reanalysed the 5' RACE reads using MiXCR and keeps one entry per CDR3 protein. Of 1.5 million to 2 million distinct CDR3 sequences in the sample, roughly 35% were seen once. Each donor was a healthy Caucasian. Note on this clonotype: The antigen is undetermined.

Study-level points and caveats: Among out-of-frame alpha sequences shared by twins, low generation probability occurred in excess. Within monozygotic twins, out-of-frame TCR alpha sharing was underestimated by the models. Its conclusions, products of cross-sectional statistical analysis, did not come from following the same donors.

Germline V lookup: CDR1 MGHRA, CDR2 YSYEKL. Trimming at V came to 2 bases and at J to 6 bases, leaving 2 bases not matched to a gene. There are 14 residues in the CDR3. The sample comprised cord blood. The TCR was taken from a newborn girl in good health. V usage is TRBV4-1 and J usage is TRBJ2-4, with 9 bases matching TRBD2. The CDR3 nucleotides read TGCGCCAGCAGCCAAACGGGACTAGCAAACATTCAGTACTTC. Amino acids: CASSQTGLANIQYF.